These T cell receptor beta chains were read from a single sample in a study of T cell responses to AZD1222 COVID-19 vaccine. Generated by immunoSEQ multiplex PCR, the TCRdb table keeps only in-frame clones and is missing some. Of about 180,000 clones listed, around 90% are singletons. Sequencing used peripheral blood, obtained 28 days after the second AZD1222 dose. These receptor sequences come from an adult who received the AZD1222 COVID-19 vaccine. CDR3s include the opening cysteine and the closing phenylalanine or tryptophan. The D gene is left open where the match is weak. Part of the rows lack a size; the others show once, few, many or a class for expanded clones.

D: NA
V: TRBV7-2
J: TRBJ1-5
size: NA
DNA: TGTGCCAGCAGCCCCGGAGGACTTCAGACCCAGCATTTT
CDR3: CASSPGGLQTQHF

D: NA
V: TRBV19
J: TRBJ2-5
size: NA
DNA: TGTGCCAGTACCGGGGAGACCCAGTACTTC
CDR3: CASTGETQYF

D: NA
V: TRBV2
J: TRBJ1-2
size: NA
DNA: TGTGCCAGCAGTGAAGGCGGCGGGGGCTCCTATGGCTACACCTTC
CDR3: CASSEGGGGSYGYTF

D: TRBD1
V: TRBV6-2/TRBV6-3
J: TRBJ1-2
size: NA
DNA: TGTGCCAGCAGGCCTGAGGGGGCTGGCTATGGCTACACCTTC
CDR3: CASRPEGAGYGYTF

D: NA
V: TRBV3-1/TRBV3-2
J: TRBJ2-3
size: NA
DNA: TGTGCCAGCAGCCTTCGACAGGGCACAGATACGCAGTATTTT
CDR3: CASSLRQGTDTQYF

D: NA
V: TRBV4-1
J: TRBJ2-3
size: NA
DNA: TGCGCCAGCAGCCAAGACAGGGAAGATACGCAGTATTTT
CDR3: CASSQDREDTQYF

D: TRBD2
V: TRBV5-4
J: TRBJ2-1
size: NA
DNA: TGTGCCAGCAGCTTGGCCGTTAGCGGGGGAAGATATGAGCAGTTCTTC
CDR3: CASSLAVSGGRYEQFF

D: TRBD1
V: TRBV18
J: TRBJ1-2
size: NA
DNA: TGTGCCAGCTCACCACTGGGACAGGGTTTCTATGGCTACACCTTC
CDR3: CASSPLGQGFYGYTF

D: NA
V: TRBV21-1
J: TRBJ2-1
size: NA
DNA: TGTGCTCAACGACAGGGTAGGTGCTACAATGAGCAGTTCTTC
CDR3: CAQRQGRCYNEQFF

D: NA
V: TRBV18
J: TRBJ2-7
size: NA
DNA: TGTGCCAGCTCACCACTTACCGGGCAAACCAACGAGCAGTACTTC
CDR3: CASSPLTGQTNEQYF

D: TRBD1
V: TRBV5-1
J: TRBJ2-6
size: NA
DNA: TGCGCCAGCAGGCCGATCTACAGGGGGTCCGTCTCTGGGGCCAACGTCCTGACTTTC
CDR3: CASRPIYRGSVSGANVLTF

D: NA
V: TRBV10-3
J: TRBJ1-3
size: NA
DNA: TGTGCCATCACCGGGACCTTCGGAAACACCATATATTTT
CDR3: CAITGTFGNTIYF

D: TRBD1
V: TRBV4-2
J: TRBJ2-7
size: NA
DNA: TGTGCCAGCAGCCAAGGAGCCAGGGGGCTCTCCTACGAGCAGTACTTC
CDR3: CASSQGARGLSYEQYF

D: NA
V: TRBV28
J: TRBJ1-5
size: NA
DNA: TGTGCCAGCATCCAACTCGGGCAGAATAGCAATCAGCCCCAGCATTTT
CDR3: CASIQLGQNSNQPQHF

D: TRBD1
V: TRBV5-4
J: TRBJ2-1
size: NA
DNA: TGTGCCAGCAGCTTGACCGGACAGGTTCGCGGTGAGCAGTTCTTC
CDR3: CASSLTGQVRGEQFF

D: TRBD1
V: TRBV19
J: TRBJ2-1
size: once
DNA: TGTGCCAGTAGTACGGGACAGGTGGATGAGCAGTTCTTC
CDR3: CASSTGQVDEQFF

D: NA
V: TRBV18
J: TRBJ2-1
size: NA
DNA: TGTGCCAGCTCACCAAAAACGGGGGCCAACGAGCAGTTCTTC
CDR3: CASSPKTGANEQFF

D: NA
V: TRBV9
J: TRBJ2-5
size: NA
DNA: TGTGCCAGCAGCGCCCAACCGGGCCCCCCGGGGACCCAGTACTTC
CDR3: CASSAQPGPPGTQYF

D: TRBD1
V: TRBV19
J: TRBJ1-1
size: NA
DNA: TGTGCCAGTAGTTCAGTCAGGGGGCAGATCTTTGGGGCTTTCTTT
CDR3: CASSSVRGQIFGAFF

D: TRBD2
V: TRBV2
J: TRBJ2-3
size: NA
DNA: TGTGCCAGCAGTGAGGCGGGGGGGTACACAGATACGCAGTATTTT
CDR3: CASSEAGGYTDTQYF

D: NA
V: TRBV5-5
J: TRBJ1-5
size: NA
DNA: TGTGCCAGCAGCTTGGAGGTCAAGAGGAGGAATCAGCCCCAGCATTTT
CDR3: CASSLEVKRRNQPQHF

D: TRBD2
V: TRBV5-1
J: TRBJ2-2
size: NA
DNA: TGCGCCAGCAGCTTTCGGTCTGCGGGAGGGCGGTTCGGGGAGCTGTTTTTT
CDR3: CASSFRSAGGRFGELFF

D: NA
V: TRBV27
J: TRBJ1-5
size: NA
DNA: TGTGCCAGCAGCTGGACACCGAATCAGCCCCAGCATTTT
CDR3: CASSWTPNQPQHF

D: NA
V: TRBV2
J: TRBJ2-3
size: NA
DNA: TGTGCCAGCAGGGTTGCAGATACGCAGTATTTT
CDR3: CASRVADTQYF

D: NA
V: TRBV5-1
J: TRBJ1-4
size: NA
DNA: TGCGCCAGCAGCTTGTCGGGTGATTACGGTGAAAAACTGTTTTTT
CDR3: CASSLSGDYGEKLFF

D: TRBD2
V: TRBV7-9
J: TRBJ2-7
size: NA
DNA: TGTGCCAGCAGCTGGGTGGGGGAGGGATCCTACGAGCAGTACTTC
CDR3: CASSWVGEGSYEQYF

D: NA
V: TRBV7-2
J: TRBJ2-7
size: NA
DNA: TGTGCCAGCAGCAGGGGTGGGTACGAGCAGTACTTC
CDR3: CASSRGGYEQYF

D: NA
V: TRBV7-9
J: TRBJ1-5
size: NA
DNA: TGTGCCAGCAGCCGACAGTCTGTTAATCAGCCCCAGCATTTT
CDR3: CASSRQSVNQPQHF

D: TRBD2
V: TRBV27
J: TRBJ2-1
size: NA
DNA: TGTGCCAGCACTCTAGCGGGTTCCTACAATGAGCAGTTCTTC
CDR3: CASTLAGSYNEQFF

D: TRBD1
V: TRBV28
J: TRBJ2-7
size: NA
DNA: TGTGCCAGCAGTTCCCGGACAGGGCCCGCCTACGAGCAGTACTTC
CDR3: CASSSRTGPAYEQYF

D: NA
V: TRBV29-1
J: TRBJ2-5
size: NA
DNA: TGCAGCGTTCATAGGGTGGGGAACCAAGAGACCCAGTACTTC
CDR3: CSVHRVGNQETQYF

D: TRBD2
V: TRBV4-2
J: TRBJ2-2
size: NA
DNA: TGTGCCAGCAGCCAGGTACCGGGACTAGATGCTACCGGGGAGCTGTTTTTT
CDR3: CASSQVPGLDATGELFF

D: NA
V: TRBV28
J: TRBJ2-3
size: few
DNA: TGTGCCAGCAGTAGCGGGAGCACAGATACGCAGTATTTT
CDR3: CASSSGSTDTQYF

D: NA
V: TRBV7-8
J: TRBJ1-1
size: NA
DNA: TGTGCCAGCAGCTTAGGGGGACGGCTGAACACTGAAGCTTTCTTT
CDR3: CASSLGGRLNTEAFF

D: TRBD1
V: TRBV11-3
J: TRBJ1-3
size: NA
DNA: TGTGCCAGCAGCGGAGGGACAGCTGGAAACACCATATATTTT
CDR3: CASSGGTAGNTIYF

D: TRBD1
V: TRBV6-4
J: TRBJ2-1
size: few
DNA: TGTGCCAGCAGTCCGGGACAGGGTGGCAATGAGCAGTTCTTC
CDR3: CASSPGQGGNEQFF

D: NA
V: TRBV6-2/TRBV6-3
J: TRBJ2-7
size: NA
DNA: TGTGCCAGCAGCCACCTAGTTTCGGGGAAAAGCCACGAGCAGTACTTC
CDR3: CASSHLVSGKSHEQYF

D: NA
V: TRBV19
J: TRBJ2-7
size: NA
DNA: TGTGCCACGTCTCAGCGGAAGAATTACGAGCAGTACTTC
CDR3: CATSQRKNYEQYF

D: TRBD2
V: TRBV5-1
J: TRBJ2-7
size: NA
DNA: TGCGCCAGCAGCGGGACGACTAGCGGGGCCTACGAGCAGTACTTC
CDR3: CASSGTTSGAYEQYF

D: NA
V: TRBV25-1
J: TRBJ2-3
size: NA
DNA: TGTGCCAGCAGTGAAAACTCCGGGGGCACAGATACGCAGTATTTT
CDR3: CASSENSGGTDTQYF

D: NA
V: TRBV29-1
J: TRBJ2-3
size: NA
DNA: TGCAGCGTTGAAGATATAGGCACAGATACGCAGTATTTT
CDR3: CSVEDIGTDTQYF

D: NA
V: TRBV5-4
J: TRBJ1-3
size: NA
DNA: TGTGCCAGCAGCCCCGACAGGCCAGGAAACACCATATATTTT
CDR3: CASSPDRPGNTIYF

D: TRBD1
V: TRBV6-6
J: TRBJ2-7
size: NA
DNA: TGTGCCAGCAGTTATGGACAGGGATTAACCTACGAGCAGTACTTC
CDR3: CASSYGQGLTYEQYF

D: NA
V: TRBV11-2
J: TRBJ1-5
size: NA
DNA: TGTGCCAGCAGCTTAGACCGACTGGGTCAGCCCCAGCATTTT
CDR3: CASSLDRLGQPQHF